These T cell receptor beta chains were read from a single sample in a study of blood T cell repertoires in COVID-19. The data were produced by immunoSEQ multiplex PCR, yet TCRdb's version contains in-frame clones alone and is incomplete. The repertoire consists of 210,000 or so clones, with roughly 85% occurring once and the leading ten covering approximately 11%. Sequenced material: PBMCs or T cells enriched from blood (not recorded which). These receptors came from a man aged 25-45 years who had recovered from COVID-19. Both conserved end residues are part of each CDR3.

TRBJ2-3,TRBV27,CASSLVVTGSDTQYF
TRBJ2-5,TRBV9,CASSPQILLEPGAQYF
TRBJ2-1,TRBV7-9,CASSSGLAGGSSYNEQFF
TRBJ1-5,TRBV6-5,CASSLQGYQPQHF
TRBJ2-7,TRBV18,CASSPNYRVSPSSYEQYF
TRBJ1-2,TRBV12-1,CASSFPYPTANYGYTF
TRBJ2-1,TRBV18,CASSPPGTSWTDEADEQFF
TRBJ2-2,TRBV2,CASSEARTGNTGELFF
TRBJ2-7,TRBV24-1,CATIIAGTGNFF
TRBJ2-1,TRBV9,CASSVTGGEQFF
TRBJ1-1,TRBV6-2/TRBV6-3,CASSPTGVEAFF
TRBJ1-2,TRBV29-1,CSVARDRDYGYTF
TRBJ1-1,TRBV5-8,CASSVTTGSTEAFF
TRBJ2-1,TRBV5-1,CASSPGQGGNEQFF
TRBJ2-1,TRBV27,CASSLLRAGGPDNEQFF
TRBJ1-6,TRBV28,CASSKGQGAIFVGSPLHF
TRBJ1-2,TRBV5-4,CASSPRDSAFSYGYTF
TRBJ2-1,TRBV25-1,CASTLWQGTYNEQFF
TRBJ2-5,TRBV19,CASSIGAVKETQYF
TRBJ1-2,TRBV12-5,CASGLPRLAYGYTF
TRBJ2-1,TRBV3-1/TRBV3-2,CASSLGQEQFF
TRBJ2-2,TRBV9,CASSVKGISNTGELFF
TRBJ1-3,TRBV28,CASSLSGNTIYF
TRBJ2-1,TRBV5-1,CASNTGTSGGEQFF
TRBJ2-7,TRBV5-1,CASSLVETAEQYF
TRBJ2-7,TRBV3-1/TRBV3-2,CASSPTSGRRYEQYF
TRBJ1-4,TRBV3-1/TRBV3-2,CASSQARVSGEKLFF
TRBJ1-5,TRBV6-1,CASSGPPGGVGDQPQHF
TRBJ1-2,TRBV6-5,CASSFSGEVYGYTF
TRBJ2-1,TRBV5-4,CASSRTSGLSSYNEQFF
TRBJ1-5,TRBV5-1,CASSAGPRSNQPQHF
TRBJ2-2,TRBV13,CASSLGRRGKNTGELFF
TRBJ2-3,TRBV3-1/TRBV3-2,CASTREGDTQYF
TRBJ2-3,TRBV4-3,CASSLGLIWTDTQYF
TRBJ1-1,TRBV28,CASSGGGGKAEAFF
TRBJ2-7,TRBV5-1,CASSLGALLQSYEQYF
TRBJ2-1,TRBV28,CASSLYNSGGPLNEQFF
TRBJ2-7,TRBV6-5,CASSYPTSGRHEQYF
TRBJ2-3,TRBV30,CAWSPSGRLTDTQYF
TRBJ2-7,TRBV30,CAWSDRDTTYEQYF
TRBJ1-2,TRBV14,CASSQENRVNYGYTF
TRBJ2-7,TRBV19,CASSNAGYSYEQYF
TRBJ1-5,TRBV28,CASSFPGENQPQHF
TRBJ1-6,TRBV5-4,CASSRGDSDSPLHF
TRBJ2-4,TRBV30,CAWSQKEVAKNIQYF